This T cell receptor beta chain was obtained from a study of Ad26.COV2.S vaccination and SARS-CoV-2 variants listed by TCRdb under 2021. Notes on the research overall: Vaccine-arm donors came from COV1001, a multicentre, randomized, double-blind, placebo-controlled phase I-IIa trial of Ad26.COV2.S in healthy adults. Ad26.COV2.S was administered intramuscularly at a dose of 5x10^10 or 1x10^11 viral particles, either as one shot or as two shots given 56 days apart. TCRbeta repertoire sequencing was used to assess the specificity and breadth of SARS-CoV-2-reactive T cell receptors after Ad26.COV2.S vaccination. A total of approximately 30 samples were included in the TCR-sequenced set, comprising about 20 Ad26.COV2.S vaccine recipients, 5 placebo recipients and 8 SARS-CoV-2 convalescent individuals. Trial participants were randomized into five groups of five, in which low-dose or high-dose Ad26.COV2.S was given once or twice, or placebo was given on both occasions. Investigators did not know the trial group allocation while performing experiments and assessing outcomes.

The sample's treatment or condition label, in plain terms: approximately 18 received Ad26.COV2.S at low or high dose, single or two shots; several received placebo; per-sample allocation not given. For vaccine and placebo recipients, the sequenced repertoires came from samples collected on day 63 after the first injection. Between 29 July and 7 August 2020, Cohort 1b enrolled 20 to 30 adults aged 18-55 years at one site in Boston, USA. Ad26.COV2.S consisted of a replication-incompetent adenovirus type 26 vector by which a prefusion-stabilized SARS-CoV-2 spike protein from the original Wuhan strain was expressed. TCRbeta CDR3 regions were sequenced with the immunoSEQ Assay. After extraction, genomic DNA underwent amplification by bias-controlled multiplex PCR, followed by high-throughput sequencing. The authors' pipeline ran thus. To quantify the absolute abundance of each unique TCRbeta CDR3 region, sequences were collapsed and filtered. T cell fraction was estimated by normalizing TCRbeta template counts to usable DNA, with usable DNA measured through amplification of reference genes found in all nucleated cells. Repertoire TCRs were annotated as SARS-CoV-2-specific by exact matching of V gene, CDR3 amino acid sequence and J gene to a known reactive TCR set. The reference SARS-CoV-2 TCR set was obtained from MIRA and was filtered for enrichment in COVID-19-positive ImmuneCODE repertoires, whereby public or cross-reactive TCRs were removed. Drawing on the MIRA antigens, annotated TCRs were analysed further at the level of specific ORF or position within ORF. Depth was the summed frequency of annotated unique rearrangements, while breadth was defined as annotated unique rearrangements over total unique productive rearrangements. TCR breadth was compared between groups using two-sided Wilcoxon rank-sum tests. TCRdb carries this immuneACCESS record with in-frame sequences only. Its versions omit some clonotypes, under half of them owing to an unresolved V gene in the studies checked, with the rest unexplained. The V and J calls and clone size come from that table; D and trimming were worked out from the DNA. Counted in this sample were about 350,000 clones; around 90% of them appeared once. Of the sample, about 3% is held by the ten largest clones.

Trimming leaves V shorter by 1 base and J shorter by 4 bases, with the junction holding 6 bases beyond the gene matches. Reading the germline V gene (reference sequence) gives CDR1 GTSNPN and CDR2 SVGIG. The CDR3 measures 16 amino acids from cysteine to phenylalanine. The kept DNA is CDR3 alone, 48 bases in frame from the first base. Broader findings and caveats from the paper: Vaccine and placebo recipients had comparable non-spike TCR breadth, which fits with the vaccine containing only spike. After vaccination, spike-specific CD8+ and CD4+ T cell responses were reported to show substantial breadth. Spike-specific TCR breadth was higher in Ad26.COV2.S recipients than in placebo recipients (P = 0.0014). The authors noted that total T cell responses may have been underestimated by the TCR breadth and depth analyses. The study lacked the statistical power to compare responses across vaccine doses or regimens.

In the case of this clone: The antigen it binds to is not known. No base qualities exist here, and no much larger clone lies one base off it.

The rearranged chain carries TRBV30 and TRBJ1-6, with 8 bases matching TRBD1. The sequence derives from a person between 18 and 65 years old who received the Ad26.COV2.S COVID-19 vaccine or a placebo. The sample was peripheral blood, taken in a trial of Ad26.COV2.S vaccine versus placebo. In nucleotide form, the sequence is TGTGCCTGGAGTGGGGACAGGCGCATTTATAATTCACCCCTCCACTTT. The translation is CAWSGDRRIYNSPLHF.